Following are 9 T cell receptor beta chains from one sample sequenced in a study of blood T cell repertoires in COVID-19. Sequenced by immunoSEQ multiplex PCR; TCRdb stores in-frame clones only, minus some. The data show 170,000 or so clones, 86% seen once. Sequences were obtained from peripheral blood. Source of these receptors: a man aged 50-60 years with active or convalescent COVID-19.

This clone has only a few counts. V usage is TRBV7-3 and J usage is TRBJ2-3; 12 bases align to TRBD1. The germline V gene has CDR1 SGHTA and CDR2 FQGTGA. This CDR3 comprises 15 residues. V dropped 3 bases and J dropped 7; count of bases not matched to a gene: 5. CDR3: CASSLGQGAMNTQYF. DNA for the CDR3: TGTGCCAGCAGCTTGGGACAGGGGGCAATGAATACGCAGTATTTT.

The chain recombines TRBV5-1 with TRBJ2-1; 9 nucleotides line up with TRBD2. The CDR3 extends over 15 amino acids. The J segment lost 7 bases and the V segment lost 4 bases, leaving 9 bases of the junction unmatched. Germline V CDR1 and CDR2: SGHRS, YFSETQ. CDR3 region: CASSAIAGVSNEQFF. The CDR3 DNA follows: TGCGCCAGCAGCGCAATAGCGGGAGTTTCAAATGAGCAGTTCTTC.

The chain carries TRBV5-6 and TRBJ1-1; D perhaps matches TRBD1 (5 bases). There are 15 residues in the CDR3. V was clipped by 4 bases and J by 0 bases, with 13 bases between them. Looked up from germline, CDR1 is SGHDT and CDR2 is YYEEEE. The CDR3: CASSGAGRMNTEAFF. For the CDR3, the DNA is TGTGCCAGCAGCGGCGCGGGACGGATGAACACTGAAGCTTTCTTT.

This CDR3 reads CASSFRTSGRWNSYNEQFF. In DNA, the CDR3 is TGTGCCAGCAGTTTTCGGACTAGCGGGAGATGGAACTCCTACAATGAGCAGTTCTTC. This chain uses TRBV27 with TRBJ2-1, with TRBD2 identical over 13 bases. Unmatched junction bases numbered 8, after V lost 3 bases and J lost 0 bases. Germline CDR1 is MNHEY and CDR2 is SMNVEV (reference sequence). The CDR3 is 19 amino acids.

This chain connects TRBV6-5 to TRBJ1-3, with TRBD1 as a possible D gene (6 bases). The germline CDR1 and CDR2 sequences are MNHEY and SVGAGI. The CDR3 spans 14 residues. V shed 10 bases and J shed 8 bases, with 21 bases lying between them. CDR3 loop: CATQGGAVLDTIYF. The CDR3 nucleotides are TGTGCCACCCAAGGGGGGGCCGTGCTGGACACCATATATTTT.

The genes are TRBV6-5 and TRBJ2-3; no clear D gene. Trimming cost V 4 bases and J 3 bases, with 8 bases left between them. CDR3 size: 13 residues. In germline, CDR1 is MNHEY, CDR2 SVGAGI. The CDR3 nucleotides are TGTGCCAGCAGTTCACTGAGGACAGATACGCAGTATTTT. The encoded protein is CASSSLRTDTQYF.

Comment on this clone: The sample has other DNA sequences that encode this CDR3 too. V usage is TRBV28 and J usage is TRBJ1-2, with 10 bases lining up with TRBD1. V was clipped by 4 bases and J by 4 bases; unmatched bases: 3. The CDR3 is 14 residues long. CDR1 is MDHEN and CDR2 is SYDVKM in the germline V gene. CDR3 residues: CASSSGQGGYGYTF. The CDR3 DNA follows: TGTGCCAGCAGTTCAGGACAGGGGGGCTATGGCTACACCTTC.

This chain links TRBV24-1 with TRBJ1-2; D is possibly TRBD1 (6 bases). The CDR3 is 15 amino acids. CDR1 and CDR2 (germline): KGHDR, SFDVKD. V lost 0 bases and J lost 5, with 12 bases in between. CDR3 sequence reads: CATSDLHNGQYGYTF. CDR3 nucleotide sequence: TGTGCCACCAGTGATTTGCACAACGGACAGTATGGCTACACCTTC.

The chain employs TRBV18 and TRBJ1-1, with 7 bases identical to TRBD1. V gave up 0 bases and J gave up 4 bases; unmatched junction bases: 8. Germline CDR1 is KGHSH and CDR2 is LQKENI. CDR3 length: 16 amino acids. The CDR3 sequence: CASSPPYPDRATEAFF. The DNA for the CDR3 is TGTGCCAGCTCACCACCGTACCCTGACAGGGCCACTGAAGCTTTCTTT.